The sequence of this T cell receptor beta chain was determined in a study of shared clonotypes between healthy human individuals. Trimming pared 4 bases from V and 5 bases from J, leaving 8 bases between. Germline V gives CDR1 MDHEN, CDR2 SYDVKM. This CDR3 comprises 12 residues. Assay execution proceeded at the deep level. Source study methods: Junction-only sequences without quality scores were provided by ImmunoSEQ, so filtering was different. The data were produced by immunoSEQ multiplex PCR, yet TCRdb's version contains in-frame clones alone and is incomplete. V and J calls and clone size are as listed in that table; D and trimming were resolved from the DNA. The sample gives about 1.1 million clones, 60% to 80% of which show up once; roughly 0.83% is in the top ten.

The TCR was taken from a young man in good health. Some clones in this sample may be carry-over from other donors' samples. Material for sequencing was memory CD4+ T cells from PBMCs. Subset indicated: CD45RA-negative fraction. The V and J genes are TRBV28 and TRBJ2-5, with D uncertain. In nucleotides, the CDR3 is TGTGCCAGCAGTTCCCTCTGGGAGACCCAGTACTTC. Translation: CASSSLWETQYF.